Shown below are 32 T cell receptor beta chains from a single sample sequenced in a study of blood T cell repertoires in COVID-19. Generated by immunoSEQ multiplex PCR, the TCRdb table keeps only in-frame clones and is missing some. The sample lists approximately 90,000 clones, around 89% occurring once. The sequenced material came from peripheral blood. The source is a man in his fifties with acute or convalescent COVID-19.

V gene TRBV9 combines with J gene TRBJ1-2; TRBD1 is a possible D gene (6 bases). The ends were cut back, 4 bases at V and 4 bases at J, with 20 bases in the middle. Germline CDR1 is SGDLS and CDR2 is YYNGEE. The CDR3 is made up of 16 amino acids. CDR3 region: CASSSAPGGGSYGYTF. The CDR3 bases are TGTGCCAGCAGCTCCGCGCCTGGGGGGGGCAGCTATGGCTACACCTTC.

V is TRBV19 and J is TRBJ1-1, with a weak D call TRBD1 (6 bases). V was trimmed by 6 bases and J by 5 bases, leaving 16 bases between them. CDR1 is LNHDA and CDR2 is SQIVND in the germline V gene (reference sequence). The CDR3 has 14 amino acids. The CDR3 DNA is TGTGCCAGTAGCCCTACAGGGCGGCGGACTGAAGCTTTCTTT. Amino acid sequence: CASSPTGRRTEAFF. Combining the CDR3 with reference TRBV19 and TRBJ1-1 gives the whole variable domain DGGITQSPKYLFRKEGQNVTLSCEQNLNHDAMYWYRQDPGQGLRLIYYSQIVNDFQKGDIAEGYSVSREKKESFPLTVTSAQKNPTAFYLCASSPTGRRTEAFFGQGTRLTVV.

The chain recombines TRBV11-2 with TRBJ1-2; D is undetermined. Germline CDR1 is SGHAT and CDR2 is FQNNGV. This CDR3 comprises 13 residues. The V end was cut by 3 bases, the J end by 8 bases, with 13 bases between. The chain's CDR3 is CASSLTEGGGYTF. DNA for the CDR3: TGTGCCAGCAGCTTGACTGAAGGTGGAGGCTACACCTTC.

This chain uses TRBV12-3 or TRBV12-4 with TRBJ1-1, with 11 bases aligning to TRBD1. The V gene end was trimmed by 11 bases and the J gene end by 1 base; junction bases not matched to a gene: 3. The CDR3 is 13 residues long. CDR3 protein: CADGQGANTEAFF. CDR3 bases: TGTGCCGACGGACAGGGGGCGAACACTGAAGCTTTCTTT.

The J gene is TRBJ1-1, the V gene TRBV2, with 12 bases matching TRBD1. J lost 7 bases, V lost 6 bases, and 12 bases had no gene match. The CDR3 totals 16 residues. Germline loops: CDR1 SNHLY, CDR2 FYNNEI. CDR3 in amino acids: CASRRGQGAVGVEAFF. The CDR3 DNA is TGTGCCAGCAGGAGGGGACAGGGGGCCGTCGGGGTTGAAGCTTTCTTT.

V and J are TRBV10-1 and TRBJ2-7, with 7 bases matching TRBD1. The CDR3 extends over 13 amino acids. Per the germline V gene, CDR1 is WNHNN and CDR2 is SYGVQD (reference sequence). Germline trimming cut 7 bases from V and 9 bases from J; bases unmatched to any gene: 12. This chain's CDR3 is CASTGQAPLRQYV. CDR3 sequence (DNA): TGCGCCAGCACCGGACAGGCACCTTTACGGCAGTACGTC.

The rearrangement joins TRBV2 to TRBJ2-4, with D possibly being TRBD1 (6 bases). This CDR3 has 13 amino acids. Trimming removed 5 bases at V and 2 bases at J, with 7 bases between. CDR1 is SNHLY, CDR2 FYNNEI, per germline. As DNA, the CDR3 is TGTGCCAGCAGTCAGGGGCCCAAAAACATTCAGTACTTC. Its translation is CASSQGPKNIQYF.

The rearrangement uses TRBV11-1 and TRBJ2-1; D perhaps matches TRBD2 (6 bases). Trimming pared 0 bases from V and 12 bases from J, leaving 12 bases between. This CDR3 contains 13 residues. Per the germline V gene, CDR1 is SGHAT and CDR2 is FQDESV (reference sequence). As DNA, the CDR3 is TGTGCCAGCAGCTTAGCCCCCGGGGGATGGCAGTTCTTC. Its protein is CASSLAPGGWQFF. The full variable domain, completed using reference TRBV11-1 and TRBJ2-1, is EAEVAQSPRYKITEKSQAVAFWCDPISGHATLYWYRQILGQGPELLVQFQDESVVDDSQLPKDRFSAERLKGVDSTLKIQPAELGDSAMYLCASSLAPGGWQFFGPGTRLTVL.

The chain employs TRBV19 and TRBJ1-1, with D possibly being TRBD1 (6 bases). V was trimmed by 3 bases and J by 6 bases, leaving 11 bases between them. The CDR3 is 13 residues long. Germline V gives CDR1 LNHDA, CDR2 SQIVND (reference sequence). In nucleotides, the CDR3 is TGTGCCAGTAGTATGGGGGCAATGGCTGAAGCTTTCTTT. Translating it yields CASSMGAMAEAFF.

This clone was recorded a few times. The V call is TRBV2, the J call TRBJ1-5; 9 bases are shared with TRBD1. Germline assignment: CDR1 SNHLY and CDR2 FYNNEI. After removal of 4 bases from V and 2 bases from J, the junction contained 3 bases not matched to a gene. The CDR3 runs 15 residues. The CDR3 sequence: CASSVGQGGNQPQHF. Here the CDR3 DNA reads TGTGCCAGCAGTGTGGGACAGGGCGGCAATCAGCCCCAGCATTTT.

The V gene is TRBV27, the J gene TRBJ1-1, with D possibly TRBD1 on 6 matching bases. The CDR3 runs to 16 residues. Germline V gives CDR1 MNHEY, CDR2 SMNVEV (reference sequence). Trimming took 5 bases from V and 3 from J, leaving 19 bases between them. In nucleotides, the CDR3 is TGTGCCAGCAGTCCGTCCGAGGGGGTCGGGGACACTGAAGCTTTCTTT. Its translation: CASSPSEGVGDTEAFF.

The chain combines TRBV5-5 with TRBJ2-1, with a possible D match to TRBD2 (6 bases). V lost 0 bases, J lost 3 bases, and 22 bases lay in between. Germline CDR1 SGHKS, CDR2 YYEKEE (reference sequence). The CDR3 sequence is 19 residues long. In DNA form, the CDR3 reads TGTGCCAGCAGCTTGGCCGCTAGCGAACTTATTAAAAGCTACAATGAGCAGTTCTTC. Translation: CASSLAASELIKSYNEQFF.

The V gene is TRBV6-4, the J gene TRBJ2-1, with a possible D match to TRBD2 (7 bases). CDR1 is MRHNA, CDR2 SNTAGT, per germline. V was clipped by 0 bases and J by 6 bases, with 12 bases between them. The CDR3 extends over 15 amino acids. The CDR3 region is CASSDSLGGANEQFF. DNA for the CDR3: TGTGCCAGCAGTGACTCTCTTGGGGGGGCCAATGAGCAGTTCTTC.

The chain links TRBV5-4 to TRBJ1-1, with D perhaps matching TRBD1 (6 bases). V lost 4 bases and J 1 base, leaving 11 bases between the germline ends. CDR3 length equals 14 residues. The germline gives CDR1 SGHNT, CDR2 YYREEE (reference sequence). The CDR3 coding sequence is TGTGCCAGCAGCCGACCGGACAGGAACACTGAAGCTTTCTTT. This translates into CASSRPDRNTEAFF.

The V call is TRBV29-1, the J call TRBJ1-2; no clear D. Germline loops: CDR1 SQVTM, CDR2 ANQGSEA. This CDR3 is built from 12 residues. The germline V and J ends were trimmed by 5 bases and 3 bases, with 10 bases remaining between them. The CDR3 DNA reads TGCAGCGTTAAGTTGGCCTACTATGGCTACACCTTC. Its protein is CSVKLAYYGYTF.

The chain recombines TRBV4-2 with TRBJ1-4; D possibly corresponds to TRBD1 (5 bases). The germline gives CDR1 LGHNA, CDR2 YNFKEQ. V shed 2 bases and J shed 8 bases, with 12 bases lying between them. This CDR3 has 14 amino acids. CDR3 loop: CASSQRRGQEKLFF. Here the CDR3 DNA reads TGTGCCAGCAGCCAAAGGAGGGGTCAAGAAAAACTGTTTTTT.

The CDR3 DNA follows: TGTGCCAGCAGTGATTCCCAGGGGAGAGGCTATGGCTACACCTTC. This encodes CASSDSQGRGYGYTF. The chain couples TRBV6-1 to TRBJ1-2, with D possibly TRBD1 on 6 matching bases. V shed 3 bases and J shed 4 bases, with 15 bases lying between them. The CDR3 consists of 15 residues. The germline V gene encodes CDR1 MNHNS and CDR2 SASEGT.

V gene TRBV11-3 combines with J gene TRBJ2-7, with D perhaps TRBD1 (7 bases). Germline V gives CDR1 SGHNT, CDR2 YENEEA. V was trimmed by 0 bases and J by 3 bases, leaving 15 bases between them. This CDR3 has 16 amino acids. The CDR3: CASSLERGGGDYEQYF. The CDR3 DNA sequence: TGTGCCAGCAGCTTAGAACGTGGAGGGGGCGACTACGAGCAGTACTTC.

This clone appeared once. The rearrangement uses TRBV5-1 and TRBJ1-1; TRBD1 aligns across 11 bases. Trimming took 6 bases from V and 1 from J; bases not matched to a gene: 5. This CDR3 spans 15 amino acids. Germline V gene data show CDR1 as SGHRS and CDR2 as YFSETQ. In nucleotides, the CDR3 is TGCGCCAGCACTGGGACAGGGGGGACGAACACTGAAGCTTTCTTT. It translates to CASTGTGGTNTEAFF.

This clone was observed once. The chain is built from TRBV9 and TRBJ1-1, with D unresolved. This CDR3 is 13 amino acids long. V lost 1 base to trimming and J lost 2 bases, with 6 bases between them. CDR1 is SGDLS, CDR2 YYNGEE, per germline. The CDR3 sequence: CASSVSLNTEAFF. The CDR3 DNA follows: TGTGCCAGCAGCGTATCCCTTAACACTGAAGCTTTCTTT.

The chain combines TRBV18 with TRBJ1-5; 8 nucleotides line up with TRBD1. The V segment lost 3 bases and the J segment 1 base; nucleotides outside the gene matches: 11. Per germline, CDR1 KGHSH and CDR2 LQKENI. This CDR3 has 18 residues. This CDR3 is CASSPTSHRQGSNQPQHF. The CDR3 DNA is TGTGCCAGCTCACCGACCAGTCACAGACAGGGGAGCAATCAGCCCCAGCATTTT.

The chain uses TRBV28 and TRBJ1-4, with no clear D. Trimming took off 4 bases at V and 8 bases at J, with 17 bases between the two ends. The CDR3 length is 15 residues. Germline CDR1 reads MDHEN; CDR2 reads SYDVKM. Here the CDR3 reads CASSSSGEVSEKLFF. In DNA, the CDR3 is TGTGCCAGCAGTTCGAGTGGGGAGGTGTCAGAAAAACTGTTTTTT.

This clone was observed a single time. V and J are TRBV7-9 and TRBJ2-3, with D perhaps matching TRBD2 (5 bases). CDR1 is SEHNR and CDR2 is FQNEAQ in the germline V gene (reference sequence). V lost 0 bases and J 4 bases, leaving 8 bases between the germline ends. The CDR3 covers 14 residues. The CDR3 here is CASSLATEADTQYF. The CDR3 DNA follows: TGTGCCAGCAGCTTAGCGACGGAGGCAGATACGCAGTATTTT. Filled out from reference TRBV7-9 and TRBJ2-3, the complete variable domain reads DTGVSQNPRHKITKRGQNVTFRCDPISEHNRLYWYRQTLGQGPEFLTYFQNEAQLEKSRLLSDRFSAERPKGSFSTLEIQRTEQGDSAMYLCASSLATEADTQYFGPGTRLTVL.

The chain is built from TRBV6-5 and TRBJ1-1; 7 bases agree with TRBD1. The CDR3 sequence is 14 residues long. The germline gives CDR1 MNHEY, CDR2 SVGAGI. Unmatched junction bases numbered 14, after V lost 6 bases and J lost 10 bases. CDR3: CASRPDDREWVAFF. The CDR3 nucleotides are TGTGCCAGCAGGCCGGACGACAGGGAATGGGTAGCTTTCTTT.

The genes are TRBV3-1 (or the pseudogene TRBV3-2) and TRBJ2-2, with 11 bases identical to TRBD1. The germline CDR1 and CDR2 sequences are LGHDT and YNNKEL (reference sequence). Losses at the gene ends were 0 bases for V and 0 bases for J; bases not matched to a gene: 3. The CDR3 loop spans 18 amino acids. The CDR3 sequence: CASSQDRGQGANTGELFF. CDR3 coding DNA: TGTGCCAGCAGCCAAGATAGGGGACAGGGGGCGAACACCGGGGAGCTGTTTTTT.

CDR3 DNA: TGTGCCAGCAGCTTGGGGGGACCCCTCCACTTT. Residues: CASSLGGPLHF. The V gene is TRBV7-9, the J gene TRBJ1-6; the D gene is possibly TRBD1 (5 bases). The V gene lost 3 bases and the J gene lost 12 bases, with 6 bases spanning the gap. Germline V lookup: CDR1 SEHNR, CDR2 FQNEAQ (reference sequence). The CDR3 consists of 11 residues.

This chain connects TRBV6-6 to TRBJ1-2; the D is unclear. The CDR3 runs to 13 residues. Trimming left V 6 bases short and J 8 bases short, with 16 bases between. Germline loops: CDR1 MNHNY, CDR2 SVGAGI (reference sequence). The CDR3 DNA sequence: TGTGCCAGCAGGGCCGCCGAGGGTATGGGCTACACCTTC. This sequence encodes CASRAAEGMGYTF.

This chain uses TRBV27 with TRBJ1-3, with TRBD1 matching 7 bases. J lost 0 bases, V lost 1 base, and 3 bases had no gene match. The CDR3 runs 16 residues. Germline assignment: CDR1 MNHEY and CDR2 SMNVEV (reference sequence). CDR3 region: CASSLWAGGSGNTIYF. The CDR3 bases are TGTGCCAGCAGTTTATGGGCAGGGGGCTCTGGAAACACCATATATTTT.

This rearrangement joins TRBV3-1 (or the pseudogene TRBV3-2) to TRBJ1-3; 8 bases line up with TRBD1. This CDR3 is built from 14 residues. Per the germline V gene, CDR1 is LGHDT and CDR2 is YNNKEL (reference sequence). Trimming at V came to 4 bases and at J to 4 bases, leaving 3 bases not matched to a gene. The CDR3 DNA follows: TGTGCCAGCAGCCGCCAGGGGGCCGGAAACACCATATATTTT. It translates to CASSRQGAGNTIYF.

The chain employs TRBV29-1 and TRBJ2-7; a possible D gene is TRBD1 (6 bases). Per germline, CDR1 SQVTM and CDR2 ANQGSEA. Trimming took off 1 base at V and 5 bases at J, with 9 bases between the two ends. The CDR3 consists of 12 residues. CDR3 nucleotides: TGCAGCGTTGAAGTACAGGGAAACGAGCAGTACTTC. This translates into CSVEVQGNEQYF.

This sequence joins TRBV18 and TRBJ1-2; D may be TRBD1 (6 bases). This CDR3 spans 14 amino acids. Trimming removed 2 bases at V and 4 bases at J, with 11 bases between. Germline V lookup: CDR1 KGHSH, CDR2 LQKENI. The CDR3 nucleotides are TGTGCCAGCTCACCATCGGCACAGGGCTATGGCTACACCTTC. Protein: CASSPSAQGYGYTF.

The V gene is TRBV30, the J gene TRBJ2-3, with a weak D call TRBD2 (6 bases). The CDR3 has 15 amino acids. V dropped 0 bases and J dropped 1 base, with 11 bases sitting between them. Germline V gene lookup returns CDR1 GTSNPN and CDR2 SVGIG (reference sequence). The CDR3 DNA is TGTGCCTGGAGTGTAGGAGGGGTCCGCACAGATACGCAGTATTTT. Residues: CAWSVGGVRTDTQYF.